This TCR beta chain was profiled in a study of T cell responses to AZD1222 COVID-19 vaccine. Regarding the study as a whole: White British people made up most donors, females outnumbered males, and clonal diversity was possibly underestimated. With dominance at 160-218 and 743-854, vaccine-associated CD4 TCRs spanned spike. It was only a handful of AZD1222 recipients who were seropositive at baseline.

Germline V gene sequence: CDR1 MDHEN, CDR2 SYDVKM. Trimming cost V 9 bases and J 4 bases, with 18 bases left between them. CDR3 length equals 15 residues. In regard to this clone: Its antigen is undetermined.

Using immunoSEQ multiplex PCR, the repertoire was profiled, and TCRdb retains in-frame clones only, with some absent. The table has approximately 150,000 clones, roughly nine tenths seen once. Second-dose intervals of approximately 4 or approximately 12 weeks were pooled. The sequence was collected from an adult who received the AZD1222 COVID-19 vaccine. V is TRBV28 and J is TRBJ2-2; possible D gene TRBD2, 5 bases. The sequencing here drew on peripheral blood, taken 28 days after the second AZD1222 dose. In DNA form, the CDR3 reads TGTGCCAGTGACGCGGGTGGTTCGGGCACCGGGGAGCTGTTTTTT. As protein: CASDAGGSGTGELFF.